This T cell receptor (beta chain) was observed in a study of T cell responses to AZD1222 COVID-19 vaccine. The table came from immunoSEQ multiplex PCR; TCRdb's copy has only in-frame clones and leaves some out. The repertoire has about 150,000 clones, 92% of them found once; the top ten carry 2.5% to 3.5%. Study results and caveats: Only after the peak T cell response were repertoires sampled.

As to this clone: Its specificity is not known.

The CDR3 sequence is 15 residues long. Trimming pared 4 bases from V and 5 bases from J, leaving 18 bases between. Germline lookup yields CDR1 KGHSH and CDR2 LQKENI. Sequencing used peripheral blood, obtained 28 days after the second AZD1222 dose. This TCR was sampled from an adult who received the AZD1222 COVID-19 vaccine. The chain carries TRBV18 and TRBJ2-7, with D perhaps matching TRBD1 (7 bases). The CDR3: CASSLQGRLENEQYF. The CDR3 DNA is TGTGCCAGCTCACTACAGGGGAGGTTAGAAAACGAGCAGTACTTC.